This T cell receptor beta chain is drawn from a study of chemoradiotherapy in HPV16-positive cancers. In this sample, this clone turned up once. Germline CDR1 and CDR2: SGHRS and YFSETQ. This CDR3 is 16 amino acids long. V was pared by 4 bases and J by 8 bases, with 10 bases of the junction left unmatched. Using immunoSEQ multiplex PCR, the repertoire was profiled, and TCRdb retains in-frame clones only, with some absent. Here the sample spans approximately 7,700 clones, 65% to 90% being singletons. The chain uses TRBV5-1 and TRBJ2-1; 12 nucleotides match TRBD2. The sample in question was tumor tissue, obtained from a patient who underwent chemoradiotherapy. The sequence derives from a human donor with HPV-associated anogenital cancer. CDR3 amino acids: CASSPDPSGGGHEQFF. The CDR3 DNA is TGCGCCAGCAGCCCTGACCCTAGCGGGGGGGGCCATGAGCAGTTCTTC.